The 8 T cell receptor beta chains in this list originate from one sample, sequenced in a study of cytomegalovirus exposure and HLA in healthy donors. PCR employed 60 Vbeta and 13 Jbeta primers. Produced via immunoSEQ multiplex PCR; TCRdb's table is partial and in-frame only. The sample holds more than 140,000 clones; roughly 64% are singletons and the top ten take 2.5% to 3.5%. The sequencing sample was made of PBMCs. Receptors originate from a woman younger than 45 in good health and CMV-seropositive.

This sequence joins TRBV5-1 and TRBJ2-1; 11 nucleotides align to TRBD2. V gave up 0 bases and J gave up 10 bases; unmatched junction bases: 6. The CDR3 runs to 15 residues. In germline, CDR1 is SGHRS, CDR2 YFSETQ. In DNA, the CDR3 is TGCGCCAGCAGCTTGGTAGCGGGAGGGCCCAGGGAGCAGTTCTTC. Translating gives CASSLVAGGPREQFF.

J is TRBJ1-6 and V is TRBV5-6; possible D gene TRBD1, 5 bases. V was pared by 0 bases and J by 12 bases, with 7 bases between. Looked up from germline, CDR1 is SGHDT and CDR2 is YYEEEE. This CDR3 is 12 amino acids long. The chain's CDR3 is CASSLVGLPLHF. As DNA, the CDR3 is TGTGCCAGCAGCTTGGTGGGACTACCCCTCCACTTT.

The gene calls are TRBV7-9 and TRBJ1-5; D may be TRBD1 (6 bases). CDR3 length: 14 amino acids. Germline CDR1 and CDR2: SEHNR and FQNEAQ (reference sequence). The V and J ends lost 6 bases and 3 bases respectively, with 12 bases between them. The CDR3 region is CASRGDTDNQPQHF. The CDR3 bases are TGTGCCAGCAGGGGGGACACAGACAATCAGCCCCAGCATTTT.

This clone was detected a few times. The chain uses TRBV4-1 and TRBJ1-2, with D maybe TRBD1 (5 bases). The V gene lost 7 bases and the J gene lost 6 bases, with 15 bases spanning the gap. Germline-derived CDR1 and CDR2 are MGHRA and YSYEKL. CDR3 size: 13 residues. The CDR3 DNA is TGCGCCAGCAAAGGAGGGGTCGAGAATGGCTACACCTTC. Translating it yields CASKGGVENGYTF.

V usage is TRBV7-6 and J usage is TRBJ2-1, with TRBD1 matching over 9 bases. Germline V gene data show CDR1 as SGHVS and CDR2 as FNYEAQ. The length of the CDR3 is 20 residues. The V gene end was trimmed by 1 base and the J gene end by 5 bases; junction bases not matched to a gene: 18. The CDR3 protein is CASSLVPWLDQWDRDNEQFF. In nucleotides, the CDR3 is TGTGCCAGCAGCTTAGTTCCCTGGCTGGATCAGTGGGACAGGGACAATGAGCAGTTCTTC.

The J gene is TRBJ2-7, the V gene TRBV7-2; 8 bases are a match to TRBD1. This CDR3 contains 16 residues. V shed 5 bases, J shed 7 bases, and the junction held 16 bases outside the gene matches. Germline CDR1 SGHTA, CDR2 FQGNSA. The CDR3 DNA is TGTGCCAGCAGCCGATACGAGACAGGGGCTGGTTGGGAGCAGTACTTC. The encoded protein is CASSRYETGAGWEQYF.

Written as DNA, the CDR3 is TGCGCCAGCGCTGAACCAGGCACTGAAGCTTTCTTT. This translates into CASAEPGTEAFF. V and J are TRBV5-1 and TRBJ1-1; D not certain. Germline V gene data show CDR1 as SGHRS and CDR2 as YFSETQ. Trimming left V 7 bases short and J 4 bases short, with 11 bases between. The CDR3 has 12 amino acids.

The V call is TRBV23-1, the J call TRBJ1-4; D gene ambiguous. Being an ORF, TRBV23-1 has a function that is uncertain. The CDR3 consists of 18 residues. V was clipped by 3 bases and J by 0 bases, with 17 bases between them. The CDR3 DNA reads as TGCGCCAGCAGTCACCCCTGGTGGGGAGGAACAACTAATGAAAAACTGTTTTTT. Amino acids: CASSHPWWGGTTNEKLFF.